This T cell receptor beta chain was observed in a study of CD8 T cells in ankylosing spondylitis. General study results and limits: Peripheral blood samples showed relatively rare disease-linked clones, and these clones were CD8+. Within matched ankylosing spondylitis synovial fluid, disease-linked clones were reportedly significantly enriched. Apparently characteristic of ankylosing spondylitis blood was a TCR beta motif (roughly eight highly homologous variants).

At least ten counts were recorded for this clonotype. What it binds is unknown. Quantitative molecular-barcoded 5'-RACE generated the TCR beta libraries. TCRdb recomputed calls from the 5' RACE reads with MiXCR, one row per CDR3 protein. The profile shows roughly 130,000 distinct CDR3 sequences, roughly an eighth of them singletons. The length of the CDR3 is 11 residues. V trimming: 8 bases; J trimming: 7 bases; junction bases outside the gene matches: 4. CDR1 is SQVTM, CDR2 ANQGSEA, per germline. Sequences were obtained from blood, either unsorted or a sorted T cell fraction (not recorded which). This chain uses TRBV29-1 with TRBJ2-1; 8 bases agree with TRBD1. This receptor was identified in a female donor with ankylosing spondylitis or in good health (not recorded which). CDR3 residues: CSPHRGNEQFF. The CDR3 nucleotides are TGCAGCCCCCACAGGGGGAATGAGCAGTTCTTC.